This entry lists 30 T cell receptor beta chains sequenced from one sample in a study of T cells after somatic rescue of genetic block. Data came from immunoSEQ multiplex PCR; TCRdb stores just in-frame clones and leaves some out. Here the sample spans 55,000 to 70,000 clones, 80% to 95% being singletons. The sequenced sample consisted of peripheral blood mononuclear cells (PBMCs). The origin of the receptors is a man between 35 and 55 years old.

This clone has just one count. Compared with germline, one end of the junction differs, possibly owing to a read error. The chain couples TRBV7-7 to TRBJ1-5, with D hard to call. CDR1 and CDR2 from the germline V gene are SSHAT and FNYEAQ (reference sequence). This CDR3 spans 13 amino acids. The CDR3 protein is CASSLAPDQPQHF. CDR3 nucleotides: TGTGCTAGCAGCTTAGCTCCAGATCAGCCCCAGCATTTT.

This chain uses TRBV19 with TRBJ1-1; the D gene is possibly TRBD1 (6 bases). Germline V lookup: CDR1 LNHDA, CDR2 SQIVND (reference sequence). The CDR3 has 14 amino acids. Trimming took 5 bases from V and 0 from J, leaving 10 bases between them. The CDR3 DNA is TGTGCCAGTAGTGACAGGACACTGAACACTGAAGCTTTCTTT. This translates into CASSDRTLNTEAFF.

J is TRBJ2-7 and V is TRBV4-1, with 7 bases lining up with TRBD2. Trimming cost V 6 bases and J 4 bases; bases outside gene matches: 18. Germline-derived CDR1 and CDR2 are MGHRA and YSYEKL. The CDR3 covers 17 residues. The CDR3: CASRVRPGGNTDYEQYF. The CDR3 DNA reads TGCGCCAGCAGGGTCCGCCCGGGAGGAAACACGGATTACGAGCAGTACTTC.

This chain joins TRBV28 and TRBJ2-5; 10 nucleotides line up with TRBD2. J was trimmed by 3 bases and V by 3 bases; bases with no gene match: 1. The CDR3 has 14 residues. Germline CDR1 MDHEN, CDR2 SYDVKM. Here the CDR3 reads CASSFGLAEETQYF. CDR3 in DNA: TGTGCCAGCAGTTTCGGACTAGCGGAAGAGACCCAGTACTTC. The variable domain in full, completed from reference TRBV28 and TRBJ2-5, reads DVKVTQSSRYLVKRTGEKVFLECVQDMDHENMFWYRQDPGLGLRLIYFSYDVKMKEKGDIPEGYSVSREKKERFSLILESASTNQTSMYLCASSFGLAEETQYFGPGTRLLVL.

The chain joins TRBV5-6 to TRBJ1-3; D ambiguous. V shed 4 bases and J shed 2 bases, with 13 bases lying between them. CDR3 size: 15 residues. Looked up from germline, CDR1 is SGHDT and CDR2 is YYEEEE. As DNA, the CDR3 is TGTGCCAGCAGCCGGCGTTGGGGTACTGGAAACACCATATATTTT. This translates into CASSRRWGTGNTIYF.

Written as DNA, the CDR3 is TGCGCCAGCAGAAGGGACAGGGACACTGAAGCTTTCTTT. This translates into CASRRDRDTEAFF. V is TRBV5-1 and J is TRBJ1-1, with 9 bases identical to TRBD1. Germline CDR1 and CDR2: SGHRS and YFSETQ. Trimming removed 5 bases from V and 3 bases from J; junction bases left unmatched: 2. The CDR3 extends over 13 amino acids.

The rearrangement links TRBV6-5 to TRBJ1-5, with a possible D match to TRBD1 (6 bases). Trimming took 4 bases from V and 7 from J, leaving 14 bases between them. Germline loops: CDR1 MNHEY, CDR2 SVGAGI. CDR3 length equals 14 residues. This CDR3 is CASSWADSGQPQHF. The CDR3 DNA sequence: TGTGCCAGCAGTTGGGCGGACAGTGGCCAGCCCCAGCATTTT.

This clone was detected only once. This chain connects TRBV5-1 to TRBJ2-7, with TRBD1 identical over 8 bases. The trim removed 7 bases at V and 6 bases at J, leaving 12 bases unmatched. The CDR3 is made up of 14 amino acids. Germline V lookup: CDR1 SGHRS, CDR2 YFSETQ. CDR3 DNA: TGCGCCAGCTCAACTCAGGGGGCGGATATCGAGCAGTACTTC. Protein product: CASSTQGADIEQYF.

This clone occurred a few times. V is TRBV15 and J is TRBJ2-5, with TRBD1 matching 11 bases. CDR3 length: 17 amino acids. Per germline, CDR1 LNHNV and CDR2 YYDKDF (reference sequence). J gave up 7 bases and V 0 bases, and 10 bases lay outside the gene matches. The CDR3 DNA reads TGTGCCACCAGCAGAGAAGTTAGGACAGGGGGCGCAGGGACCCAGTACTTC. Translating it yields CATSREVRTGGAGTQYF.

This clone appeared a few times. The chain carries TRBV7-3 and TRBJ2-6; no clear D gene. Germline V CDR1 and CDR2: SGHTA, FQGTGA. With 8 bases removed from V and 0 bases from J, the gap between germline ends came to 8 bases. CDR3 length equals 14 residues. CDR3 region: CASSQSSGANVLTF. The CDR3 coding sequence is TGTGCCAGCTCACAGAGCTCTGGGGCCAACGTCCTGACTTTC.

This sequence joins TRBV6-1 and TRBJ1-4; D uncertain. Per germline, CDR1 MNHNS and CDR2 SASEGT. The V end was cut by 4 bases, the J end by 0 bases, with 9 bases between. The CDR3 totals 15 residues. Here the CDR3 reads CASSVTATTNEKLFF. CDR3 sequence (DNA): TGTGCCAGCAGTGTGACGGCGACAACTAATGAAAAACTGTTTTTT.

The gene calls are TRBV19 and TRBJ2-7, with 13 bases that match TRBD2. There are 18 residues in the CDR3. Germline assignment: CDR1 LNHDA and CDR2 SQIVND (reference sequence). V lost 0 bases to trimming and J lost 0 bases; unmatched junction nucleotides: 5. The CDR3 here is CASSIEGTSGTNSYEQYF. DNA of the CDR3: TGTGCCAGTAGTATAGAGGGGACTAGCGGGACGAACTCCTACGAGCAGTACTTC.

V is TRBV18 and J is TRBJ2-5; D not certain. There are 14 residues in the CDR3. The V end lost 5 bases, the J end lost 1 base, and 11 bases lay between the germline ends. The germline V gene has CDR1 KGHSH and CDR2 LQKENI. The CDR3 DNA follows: TGTGCCAGCTCAGTAATAGGCATCCAAGAGACCCAGTACTTC. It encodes CASSVIGIQETQYF.

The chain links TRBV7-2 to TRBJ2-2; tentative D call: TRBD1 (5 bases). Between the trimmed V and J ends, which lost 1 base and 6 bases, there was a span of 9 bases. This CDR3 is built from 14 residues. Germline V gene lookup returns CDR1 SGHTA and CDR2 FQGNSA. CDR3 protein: CASSLDRFPGELFF. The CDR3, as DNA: TGTGCCAGCAGCTTAGACAGGTTTCCCGGGGAGCTGTTTTTT.

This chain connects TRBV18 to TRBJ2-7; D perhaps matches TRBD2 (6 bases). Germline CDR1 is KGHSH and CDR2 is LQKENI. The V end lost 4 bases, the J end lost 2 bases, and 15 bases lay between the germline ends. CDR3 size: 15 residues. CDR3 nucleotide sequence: TGTGCCAGCTCACGGTCTAGCGCAGATCCCTACGAGCAGTACTTC. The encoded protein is CASSRSSADPYEQYF.

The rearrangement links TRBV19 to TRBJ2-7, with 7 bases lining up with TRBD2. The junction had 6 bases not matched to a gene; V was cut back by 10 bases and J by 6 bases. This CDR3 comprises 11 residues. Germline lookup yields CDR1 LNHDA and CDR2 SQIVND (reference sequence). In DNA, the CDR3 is TGTGCCACCCGAACGGGGGGCGAGCAGTACTTC. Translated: CATRTGGEQYF. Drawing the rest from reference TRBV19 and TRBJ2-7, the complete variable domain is DGGITQSPKYLFRKEGQNVTLSCEQNLNHDAMYWYRQDPGQGLRLIYYSQIVNDFQKGDIAEGYSVSREKKESFPLTVTSAQKNPTAFYLCATRTGGEQYFGPGTRLTVT.

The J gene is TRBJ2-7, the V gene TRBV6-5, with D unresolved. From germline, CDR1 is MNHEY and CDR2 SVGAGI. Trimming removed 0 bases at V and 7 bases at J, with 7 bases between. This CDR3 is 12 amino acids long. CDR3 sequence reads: CASSYSGWEQYF. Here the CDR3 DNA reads TGTGCCAGCAGTTACTCGGGGTGGGAGCAGTACTTC.

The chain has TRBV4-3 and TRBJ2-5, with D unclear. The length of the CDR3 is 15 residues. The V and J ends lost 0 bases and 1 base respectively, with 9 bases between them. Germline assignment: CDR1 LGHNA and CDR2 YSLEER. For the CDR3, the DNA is TGCGCCAGCAGCCAAGAAACCGGTGTCCAAGAGACCCAGTACTTC. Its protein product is CASSQETGVQETQYF.

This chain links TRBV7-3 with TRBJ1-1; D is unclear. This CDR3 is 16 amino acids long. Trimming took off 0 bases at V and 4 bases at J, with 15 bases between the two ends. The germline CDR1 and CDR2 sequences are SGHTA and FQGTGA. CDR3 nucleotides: TGTGCCAGCAGCTTAACAGGAGCGCCCGAGGGCACTGAAGCTTTCTTT. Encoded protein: CASSLTGAPEGTEAFF.

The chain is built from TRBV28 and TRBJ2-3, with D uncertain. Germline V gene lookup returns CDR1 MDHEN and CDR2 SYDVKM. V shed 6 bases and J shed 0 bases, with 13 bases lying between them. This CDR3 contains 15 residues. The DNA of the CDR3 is TGTGCCAGCAGCAAAGGGCAGTCTAGCACAGATACGCAGTATTTT. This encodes CASSKGQSSTDTQYF.

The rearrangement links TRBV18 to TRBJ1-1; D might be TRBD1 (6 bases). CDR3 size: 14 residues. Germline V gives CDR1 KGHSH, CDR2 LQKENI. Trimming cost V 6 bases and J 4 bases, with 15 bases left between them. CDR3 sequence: CASSARQDPTEAFF. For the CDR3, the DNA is TGTGCCAGCTCCGCGCGACAGGATCCCACTGAAGCTTTCTTT.

The CDR3 region is CASSPGGLAGSTDTQYF. DNA for the CDR3: TGCGCCAGCAGCCCGGGGGGACTAGCGGGGAGCACAGATACGCAGTATTTT. The rearrangement joins TRBV4-1 to TRBJ2-3; 13 bases fit TRBD2. CDR3 length: 17 residues. Germline CDR1 is MGHRA and CDR2 is YSYEKL. With 4 bases clipped from V and 0 bases from J, the junction kept 4 bases outside the gene matches.

The CDR3 bases are TGTGCCAGCAGCCGAACGACTGTGACCGGGGAGCTGTTTTTT. This gives the protein CASSRTTVTGELFF. The chain carries TRBV7-2 and TRBJ2-2; D is ambiguous. The germline gives CDR1 SGHTA, CDR2 FQGNSA. The V end lost 5 bases, the J end lost 5 bases, and 12 bases lay between the germline ends. The CDR3 is made up of 14 amino acids. Using reference TRBV7-2 and TRBJ2-2 for the parts outside the CDR3, the full variable domain is GAGVSQSPSNKVTEKGKDVELRCDPISGHTALYWYRQSLGQGLEFLIYFQGNSAPDKSGLPSDRFSAERTGGSVSTLTIQRTQQEDSAVYLCASSRTTVTGELFFGEGSRLTVL.

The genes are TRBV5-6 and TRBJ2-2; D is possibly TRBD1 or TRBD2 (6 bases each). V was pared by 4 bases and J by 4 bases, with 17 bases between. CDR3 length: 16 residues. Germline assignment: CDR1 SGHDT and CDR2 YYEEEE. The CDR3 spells CASSTVRRGATGELFF. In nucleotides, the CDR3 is TGTGCCAGCAGCACCGTCCGGAGGGGGGCCACCGGGGAGCTGTTTTTT.

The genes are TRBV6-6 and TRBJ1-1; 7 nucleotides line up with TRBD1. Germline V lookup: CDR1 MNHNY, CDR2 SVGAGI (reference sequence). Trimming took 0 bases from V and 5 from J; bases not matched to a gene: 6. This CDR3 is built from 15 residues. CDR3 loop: CASSYSKGAGTEAFF. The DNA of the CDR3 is TGTGCCAGCAGTTACTCCAAGGGGGCAGGGACTGAAGCTTTCTTT.

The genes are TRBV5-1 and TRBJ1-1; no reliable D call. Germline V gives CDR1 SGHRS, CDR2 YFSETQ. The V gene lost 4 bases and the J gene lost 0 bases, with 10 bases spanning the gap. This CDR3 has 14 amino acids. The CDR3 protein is CASSVDSLNTEAFF. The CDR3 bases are TGCGCCAGCAGCGTGGACTCCCTGAACACTGAAGCTTTCTTT. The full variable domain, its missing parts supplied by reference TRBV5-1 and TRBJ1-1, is KAGVTQTPRYLIKTRGQQVTLSCSPISGHRSVSWYQQTPGQGLQFLFEYFSETQRNKGNFPGRFSGRQFSNSRSEMNVSTLELGDSALYLCASSVDSLNTEAFFGQGTRLTVV.

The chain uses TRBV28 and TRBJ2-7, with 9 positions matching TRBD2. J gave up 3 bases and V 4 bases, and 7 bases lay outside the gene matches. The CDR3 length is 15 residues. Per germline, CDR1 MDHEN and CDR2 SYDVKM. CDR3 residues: CASSSAGTSRYEQYF. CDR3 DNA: TGTGCCAGCAGTTCCGCCGGGACTAGCCGCTACGAGCAGTACTTC.

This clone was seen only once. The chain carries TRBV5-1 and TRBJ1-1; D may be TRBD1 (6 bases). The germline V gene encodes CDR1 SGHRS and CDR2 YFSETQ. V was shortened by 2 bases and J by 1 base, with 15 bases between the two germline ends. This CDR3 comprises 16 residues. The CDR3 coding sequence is TGCGCCAGCAGCTTCATCAGGGGACGGTGGAACACTGAAGCTTTCTTT. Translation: CASSFIRGRWNTEAFF.

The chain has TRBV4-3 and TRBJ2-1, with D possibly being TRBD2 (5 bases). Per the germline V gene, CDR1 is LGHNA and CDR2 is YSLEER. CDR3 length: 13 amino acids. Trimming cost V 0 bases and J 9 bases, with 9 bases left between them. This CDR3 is CASSQDGRVEQFF. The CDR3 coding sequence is TGCGCCAGCAGCCAAGATGGGCGGGTTGAGCAGTTCTTC.

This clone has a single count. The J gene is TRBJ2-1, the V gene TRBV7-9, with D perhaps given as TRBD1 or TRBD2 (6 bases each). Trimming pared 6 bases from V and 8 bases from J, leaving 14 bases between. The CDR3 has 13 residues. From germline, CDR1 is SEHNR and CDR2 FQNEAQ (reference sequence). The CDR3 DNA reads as TGTGCCAGCAGAAGGGTGGGGGGCCATGAGCAGTTCTTC. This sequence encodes CASRRVGGHEQFF. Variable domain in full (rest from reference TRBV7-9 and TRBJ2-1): DTGVSQNPRHKITKRGQNVTFRCDPISEHNRLYWYRQTLGQGPEFLTYFQNEAQLEKSRLLSDRFSAERPKGSFSTLEIQRTEQGDSAMYLCASRRVGGHEQFFGPGTRLTVL.